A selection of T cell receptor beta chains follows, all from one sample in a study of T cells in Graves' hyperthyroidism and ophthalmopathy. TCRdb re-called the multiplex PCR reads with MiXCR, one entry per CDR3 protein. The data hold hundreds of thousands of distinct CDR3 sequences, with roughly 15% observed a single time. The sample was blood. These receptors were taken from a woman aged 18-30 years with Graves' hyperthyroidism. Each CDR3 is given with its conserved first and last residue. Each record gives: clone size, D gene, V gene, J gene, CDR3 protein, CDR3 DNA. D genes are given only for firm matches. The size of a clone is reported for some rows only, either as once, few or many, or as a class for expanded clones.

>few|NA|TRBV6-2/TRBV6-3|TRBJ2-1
CASTQRDLHNNEQFF
TGTGCCAGCACCCAGAGGGACTTGCACAACAATGAGCAGTTCTTC
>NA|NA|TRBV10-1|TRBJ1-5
CASAPAGNQPQHF
TGCGCCAGTGCTCCGGCAGGCAATCAGCCCCAGCATTTT
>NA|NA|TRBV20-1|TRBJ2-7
CSARSTPWDYEQYF
TGCAGTGCTAGGTCGACACCTTGGGACTACGAGCAGTACTTC
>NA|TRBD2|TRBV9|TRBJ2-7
CASSDQGLAEANEQYF
TGTGCCAGCAGTGACCAAGGACTAGCGGAAGCCAATGAGCAGTACTTC
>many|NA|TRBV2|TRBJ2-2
CASSEAGAGTGELFF
TGTGCCAGCAGTGAAGCGGGGGCGGGCACCGGGGAGCTGTTTTTT
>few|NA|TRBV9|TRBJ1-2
CASSVDRTNYGYTF
TGTGCCAGCAGCGTAGACAGGACGAACTATGGCTACACCTTC
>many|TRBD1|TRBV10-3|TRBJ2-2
CAIRSRTGPVTGELFF
TGTGCCATCAGATCCCGGACAGGACCGGTCACCGGGGAGCTGTTTTTT
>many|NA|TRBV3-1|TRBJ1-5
CASSTGRSNQPQHF
TGTGCCAGCAGCACAGGGAGATCCAATCAGCCCCAGCATTTT
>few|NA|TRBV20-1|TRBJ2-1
CGARKVVNEQFF
TGCGGTGCTAGAAAGGTTGTCAATGAGCAGTTCTTC
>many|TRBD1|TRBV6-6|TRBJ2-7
CASSYLDRVGEQYF
TGTGCCAGCAGTTACCTAGACAGGGTCGGCGAGCAGTACTTC
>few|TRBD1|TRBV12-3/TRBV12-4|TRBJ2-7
CASSPFPGQGSNEQYF
TGTGCCAGCAGTCCGTTTCCGGGACAGGGATCCAACGAGCAGTACTTC
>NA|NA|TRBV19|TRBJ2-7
CASQSDYSDEQYF
TGTGCCAGTCAAAGCGATTATTCCGACGAGCAGTACTTC
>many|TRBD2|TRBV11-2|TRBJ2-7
CASSLIAGASYEQYF
TGTGCCAGCAGCTTAATAGCGGGAGCATCCTACGAGCAGTACTTC
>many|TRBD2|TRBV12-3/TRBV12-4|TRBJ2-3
CASSFVTSSTQYF
TGTGCCAGCAGTTTTGTGACTAGCTCTACGCAGTATTTT
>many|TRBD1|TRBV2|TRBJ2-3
CASRTGTDFSTDTQYF
TGTGCCAGCAGAACCGGGACAGATTTTAGCACAGATACGCAGTATTTT
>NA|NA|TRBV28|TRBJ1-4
CASSYREKLFF
TGTGCCAGCAGTTACAGAGAAAAACTGTTTTTT
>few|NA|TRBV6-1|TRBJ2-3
CASSSWGYSTDTQYF
TGTGCCAGCAGTTCCTGGGGCTATAGCACAGATACGCAGTATTTT
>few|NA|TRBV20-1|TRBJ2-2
CSAYSDRMNTGELFF
TGCAGTGCTTATTCGGACAGAATGAACACCGGGGAGCTGTTTTTT
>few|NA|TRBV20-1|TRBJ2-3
CSASKPAGNTDTQYF
TGCAGTGCTAGTAAACCGGCGGGAAACACAGATACGCAGTATTTT
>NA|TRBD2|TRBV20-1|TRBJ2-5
CSGRGAGGSEETQYF
TGCAGTGGTCGGGGGGCGGGAGGATCGGAAGAGACCCAGTACTTC
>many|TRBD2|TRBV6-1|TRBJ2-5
CASSVIAGALRETQYF
TGTGCCAGCAGTGTCATAGCGGGAGCCCTCCGTGAGACCCAGTACTTC
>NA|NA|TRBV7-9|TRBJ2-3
CASSLVSPGADTQYF
TGTGCCAGCAGCTTAGTGTCCCCAGGGGCAGATACGCAGTATTTT
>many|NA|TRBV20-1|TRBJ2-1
CSARELSSYNEQFF
TGCAGTGCTAGAGAGTTAAGCTCCTACAATGAGCAGTTCTTC
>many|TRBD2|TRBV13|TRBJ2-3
CASSSPTSGHPDTQYF
TGTGCCAGCAGCTCCCCGACTAGCGGACACCCAGATACGCAGTATTTT
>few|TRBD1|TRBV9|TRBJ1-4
CASSVGQGNEKLFF
TGTGCCAGCAGCGTCGGACAGGGGAATGAAAAACTGTTTTTT
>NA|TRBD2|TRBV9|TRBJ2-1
CASSVVGGSNEQFF
TGTGCCAGCAGCGTAGTGGGAGGGTCGAATGAGCAGTTCTTC
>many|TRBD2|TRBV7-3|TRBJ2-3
CASSLAGVLTDTQYF
TGTGCCAGCAGTCTAGCGGGAGTTTTGACAGATACGCAGTATTTT
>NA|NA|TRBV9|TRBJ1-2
CASTSSNYGYTF
TGTGCCAGCACCTCTTCTAACTATGGCTACACCTTC
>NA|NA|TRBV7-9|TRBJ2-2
CASSLRETGELFF
TGTGCCAGCAGCTTAAGGGAGACCGGGGAGCTGTTTTTT
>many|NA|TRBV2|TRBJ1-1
CARSWRSVSEAFF
TGTGCCAGGTCGTGGAGGTCGGTCTCTGAAGCTTTCTTT
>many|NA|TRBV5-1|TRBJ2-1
CASSGSETYNEQFF
TGCGCCAGCAGCGGTAGCGAGACCTACAATGAGCAGTTCTTC
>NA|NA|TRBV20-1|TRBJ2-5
CSAQGTETQYF
TGCAGTGCCCAGGGTACGGAGACCCAGTACTTC
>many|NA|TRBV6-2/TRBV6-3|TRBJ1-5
CASSYSVTGFNQPQHF
TGTGCCAGCAGTTACTCTGTGACAGGATTCAATCAGCCCCAGCATTTT
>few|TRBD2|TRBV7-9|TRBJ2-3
CASSRGGVTDTQYF
TGTGCCAGCAGCCGCGGGGGAGTAACAGATACGCAGTATTTT
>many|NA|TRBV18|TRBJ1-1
CASSPPNLNTEAFF
TGTGCCAGCTCACCACCGAATCTGAACACTGAAGCTTTCTTT
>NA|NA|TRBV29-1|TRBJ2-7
CSVKRGDSSYEQYF
TGCAGCGTCAAAAGGGGGGACTCCTCCTACGAGCAGTACTTC
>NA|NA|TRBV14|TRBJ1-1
CASSQQHFNTEAFF
TGTGCCAGCAGCCAACAGCATTTTAACACTGAAGCTTTCTTT
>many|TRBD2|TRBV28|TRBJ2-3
CASGSSGSSTDTQYF
TGTGCCAGCGGGTCTAGCGGTTCTAGCACAGATACGCAGTATTTT
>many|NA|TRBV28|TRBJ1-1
CASSYKGGLNTEAFF
TGTGCCAGCAGCTACAAGGGGGGGCTGAACACTGAAGCTTTCTTT
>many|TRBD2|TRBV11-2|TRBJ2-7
CASSLVGLADPYEQYF
TGTGCCAGCAGCTTAGTTGGTCTAGCGGATCCCTACGAGCAGTACTTC
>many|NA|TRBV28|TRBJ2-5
CASTSLGFQETQYF
TGTGCCAGCACCTCCTTGGGGTTTCAAGAGACCCAGTACTTC
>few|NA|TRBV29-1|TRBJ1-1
CSAVFGELSLMNTEAFF
TGCAGCGCTGTGTTTGGGGAACTCAGCTTGATGAACACTGAAGCTTTCTTT
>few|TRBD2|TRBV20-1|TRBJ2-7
CSARAWEGLGEQYF
TGCAGTGCTAGAGCCTGGGAGGGACTAGGAGAGCAGTACTTC
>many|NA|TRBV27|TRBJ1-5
CASSFRANQPQHF
TGTGCCAGCAGTTTTCGGGCTAATCAGCCCCAGCATTTT
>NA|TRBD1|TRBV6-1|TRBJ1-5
CASSERGGTQPQHF
TGTGCCAGCAGTGAACGAGGGGGCACTCAGCCCCAGCATTTT
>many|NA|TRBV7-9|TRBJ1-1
CASSLRQYLAGMNTEAFF
TGTGCCAGCAGCCTACGACAGTACCTAGCCGGGATGAACACTGAAGCTTTCTTT
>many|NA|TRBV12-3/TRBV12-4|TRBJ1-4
CASSSTGNEKLFF
TGTGCCAGCAGCTCGACAGGAAATGAAAAACTGTTTTTT
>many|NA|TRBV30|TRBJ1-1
CAHWDAEAAFF
TGTGCCCATTGGGACGCCGAGGCAGCTTTCTTT
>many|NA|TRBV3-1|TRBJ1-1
CASSQGKNTEAFF
TGTGCCAGCAGCCAGGGGAAGAACACTGAAGCTTTCTTT
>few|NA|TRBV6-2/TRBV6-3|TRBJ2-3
CASRHWTPEQYF
TGTGCCAGCCGCCATTGGACCCCGGAGCAGTATTTT